The 27 T cell receptor beta chains below were found in one sample sequenced in a study of T-cell memory formation after mild COVID-19. TCRdb independently ran MiXCR on the 5' RACE reads; one entry per CDR3 protein. The sample carries 470,000 or so distinct CDR3 sequences, 20% recorded once. Sequencing used PBMCs or a T cell subset sorted from them (not recorded which). These receptors were obtained from an adult woman who had mild COVID-19 (a few samples of this study predate the infection). Cell type and time point are not known.

The chain is built from TRBV3-1 and TRBJ1-5, with D unresolved. The CDR3 covers 14 residues. Germline V gene lookup returns CDR1 LGHDT and CDR2 YNNKEL (reference sequence). V was trimmed by 3 bases and J by 1 base, leaving 7 bases between them. CDR3 region: CASSHLGSNQPQHF. CDR3 nucleotides: TGTGCCAGCAGCCACTTAGGAAGCAATCAGCCCCAGCATTTT.

This clonotype turned up a few times. The CDR3, as DNA: TGTGCCAGCAGCCGTAGCGGGGAGGGAGAGACCCAGTACTTC. It yields the protein CASSRSGEGETQYF. The gene calls are TRBV7-6 and TRBJ2-5; 8 nucleotides line up with TRBD2. Germline lookup yields CDR1 SGHVS and CDR2 FNYEAQ. The ends lost 5 bases at V and 4 bases at J; junction bases unmatched: 6. The CDR3 is 14 amino acids.

The sample holds a few counts of this clonotype. The chain couples TRBV20-1 to TRBJ1-4, with D possibly TRBD1 on 5 matching bases. The CDR3 is 15 residues long. The germline V gene has CDR1 DFQATT and CDR2 SNEGSKA (reference sequence). V was cut by 3 bases and J by 5 bases, with 16 bases left in between. CDR3 sequence reads: CSASHTGTGNEKLFF. The CDR3 DNA reads as TGCAGTGCTAGCCATACCGGGACGGGAAATGAAAAACTGTTTTTT.

This clonotype was counted between two and nine times. The chain has TRBV24-1 and TRBJ2-1; 9 bases map to TRBD1. J lost 7 bases, V lost 5 bases, and 5 bases had no gene match. Germline assignment: CDR1 KGHDR and CDR2 SFDVKD. This CDR3 has 14 residues. DNA for the CDR3: TGTGCCACCAGTGGTAGGGACAGGGTGAATGAGCAGTTCTTC. It translates to CATSGRDRVNEQFF.

This clonotype was observed a handful of times. The chain joins TRBV3-1 to TRBJ2-1; 7 nucleotides match TRBD1. CDR3 length equals 15 residues. Looked up from germline, CDR1 is LGHDT and CDR2 is YNNKEL (reference sequence). With V trimmed by 4 bases and J by 2 bases, 5 bases remained unmatched. The CDR3 is CASSRGTVTYNEQFF. The CDR3 region has the DNA TGTGCCAGCAGCCGAGGGACAGTTACCTACAATGAGCAGTTCTTC.

This clonotype came up a few times. This chain joins TRBV29-1 and TRBJ2-1, with D perhaps matching TRBD1 (6 bases). CDR1 is SQVTM, CDR2 ANQGSEA, per germline. There are 16 residues in the CDR3. Between the trimmed V and J ends, which lost 0 bases and 0 bases, there was a span of 12 bases. The chain's CDR3 is CSVEDRDMSSYNEQFF. CDR3 nucleotides: TGCAGCGTTGAAGATCGGGACATGAGCTCCTACAATGAGCAGTTCTTC.

Only a few counts were recorded for this clonotype. This rearrangement joins TRBV20-1 to TRBJ1-1; 10 bases agree with TRBD1. The V segment lost 4 bases and the J segment 1 base; nucleotides outside the gene matches: 6. This CDR3 has 15 residues. Germline V gives CDR1 DFQATT, CDR2 SNEGSKA (reference sequence). In DNA, the CDR3 is TGCAGTGCTATCAGACAGGGGGCGAGGAACACTGAAGCTTTCTTT. Protein product: CSAIRQGARNTEAFF.

The chain combines TRBV6-5 with TRBJ1-2; D gene uncertain. The CDR3 totals 16 residues. Germline V gene sequence: CDR1 MNHEY, CDR2 SVGAGI. Trimming cost V 6 bases and J 1 base, with 18 bases left between them. CDR3 nucleotides: TGTGCCAGCAGCCCACTCCCTGGAGGGTATAACTATGGCTACACCTTC. Encoded protein: CASSPLPGGYNYGYTF.

The chain couples TRBV12-3 or TRBV12-4 to TRBJ2-1; no clear D gene. The V end lost 6 bases, the J end lost 7 bases, and 19 bases lay between the germline ends. This CDR3 region has 15 residues. For the CDR3, the DNA is TGTGCCAGCAGCCTCGTTTCGGGTTGGGATAATGAGCAGTTCTTC. Its protein product is CASSLVSGWDNEQFF.

This clonotype was seen ten or more times. The chain is built from TRBV7-9 and TRBJ2-2; D is unresolved. There are 11 residues in the CDR3. Looked up from germline, CDR1 is SEHNR and CDR2 is FQNEAQ (reference sequence). V was pared by 2 bases and J by 6 bases, with 1 base between. The CDR3 DNA follows: TGTGCCAGCAGCTTATCCGGGGAGCTGTTTTTT. It yields the protein CASSLSGELFF. The whole variable domain, remainder taken from reference TRBV7-9 and TRBJ2-2, is DTGVSQNPRHKITKRGQNVTFRCDPISEHNRLYWYRQTLGQGPEFLTYFQNEAQLEKSRLLSDRFSAERPKGSFSTLEIQRTEQGDSAMYLCASSLSGELFFGEGSRLTVL.

Worth noting for this clonotype: Likely a read error: the CDR3 ends without its conserved phenylalanine or tryptophan. CDR3 protein: CASSPGGPEAKNIQYL. The CDR3 bases are TGTGCCAGCAGCCCGGGGGGGCCAGAGGCCAAAAACATTCAGTACTTA. This chain connects TRBV12-3 or TRBV12-4 to TRBJ2-4, with 8 bases matching TRBD2. The CDR3 runs to 16 residues. Trimming removed 6 bases from V and 1 base from J; junction bases left unmatched: 8.

V is TRBV4-1 and J is TRBJ1-2; 8 nucleotides agree with TRBD1. Germline assignment: CDR1 MGHRA and CDR2 YSYEKL. The J segment lost 5 bases and the V segment lost 2 bases, leaving 13 bases of the junction unmatched. The CDR3 runs to 17 residues. The CDR3 bases are TGCGCCAGCAGCCAACCACGGACAGGGTCGTTATTATATGGCTACACCTTC. Protein: CASSQPRTGSLLYGYTF.

The genes are TRBV19 and TRBJ2-1; D might be TRBD2 (6 bases). Trimming removed 5 bases from V and 11 bases from J, with 19 bases in between. Germline values: CDR1 LNHDA, CDR2 SQIVND (reference sequence). The CDR3 length is 14 residues. As DNA, the CDR3 is TGTGCCAGTAGTCTAGGGACTCCCCTCAGTCAGCAGTTCTTC. Its protein is CASSLGTPLSQQFF.

The genes are TRBV27 and TRBJ1-2; D remains unclear. The ends were cut back, 2 bases at V and 8 bases at J, with 12 bases in the middle. The CDR3 has 13 residues. Germline assignment: CDR1 MNHEY and CDR2 SMNVEV (reference sequence). The CDR3 protein is CASSLGLGWGYTF. The CDR3 coding sequence is TGTGCCAGCAGTTTAGGTTTGGGGTGGGGCTACACCTTC.

J is TRBJ2-3 and V is TRBV2; 12 bases are a match to TRBD1. Germline V gene lookup returns CDR1 SNHLY and CDR2 FYNNEI. J gave up 7 bases and V 1 base, and 9 bases lay outside the gene matches. The CDR3 loop spans 17 amino acids. The chain's CDR3 is CASSEGPGTGGVYTQYF. The CDR3 region has the DNA TGTGCCAGCAGTGAAGGACCGGGGACAGGGGGCGTGTATACGCAGTATTTT.

CDR3 protein: CASSLDPPGGISGNTIYF. For the CDR3, the DNA is TGTGCCAGCAGCTTAGATCCCCCTGGGGGTATCTCTGGAAACACCATATATTTT. The chain has TRBV7-2 and TRBJ1-3; TRBD1 is a possible D gene (5 bases). With 1 base removed from V and 0 bases from J, the gap between germline ends came to 16 bases. The CDR3 runs to 18 residues. Germline V gene sequence: CDR1 SGHTA, CDR2 FQGNSA.

This clonotype was counted a few times. The rearrangement joins TRBV6-5 to TRBJ1-5, with 11 positions matching TRBD1. The J segment lost 5 bases and the V segment lost 5 bases, leaving 5 bases of the junction unmatched. Per the germline V gene, CDR1 is MNHEY and CDR2 is SVGAGI. The CDR3 length is 15 residues. CDR3 nucleotide sequence: TGTGCCAGCAGTCCCGGGACAGGGGGTTATCAGCCCCAGCATTTT. It codes for CASSPGTGGYQPQHF.

The chain employs TRBV7-2 and TRBJ2-7; TRBD2 might be the D (5 bases). The ends were cut back, 5 bases at V and 2 bases at J, with 13 bases in the middle. Germline values: CDR1 SGHTA, CDR2 FQGNSA. The CDR3 sequence is 14 residues long. In DNA, the CDR3 is TGTGCCAGCAGCCAGCACGGGGTGACCTACGAGCAGTACTTC. Translation gives CASSQHGVTYEQYF.

The chain carries TRBV11-3 and TRBJ2-1; 8 positions match TRBD2. From germline, CDR1 is SGHNT and CDR2 YENEEA. The CDR3 spans 15 residues. V gave up 5 bases and J gave up 2 bases; unmatched junction bases: 5. CDR3 amino acids: CASSPSGGTYNEQFF. As DNA, the CDR3 is TGTGCCAGCAGCCCCAGCGGGGGTACCTACAATGAGCAGTTCTTC.

This clonotype was seen at least ten times. This chain uses TRBV7-6 with TRBJ2-1; D is unclear. Germline V gene data show CDR1 as SGHVS and CDR2 as FNYEAQ. The CDR3 is made up of 15 amino acids. V gave up 2 bases and J gave up 9 bases, with 17 bases separating them. The CDR3 region has the DNA TGTGCCAGCAGCTTAACGGCAGGCTTCACGGGTGAGCAGTTCTTC. This encodes CASSLTAGFTGEQFF.

The sample holds a few counts of this clonotype. The chain carries TRBV5-6 and TRBJ2-1; 11 bases are shared with TRBD2. The J segment lost 3 bases and the V segment lost 2 bases, leaving 13 bases of the junction unmatched. The CDR3 totals 19 residues. Looked up from germline, CDR1 is SGHDT and CDR2 is YYEEEE. In DNA form, the CDR3 reads TGTGCCAGCAGCTTTGGGGGGACTAGCGGAAGGGGAGGCTACAATGAGCAGTTCTTC. As protein: CASSFGGTSGRGGYNEQFF.

The CDR3 reads CASSWGSGNTYEQYF. In DNA, the CDR3 is TGTGCCAGCAGTTGGGGTTCGGGGAATACCTACGAGCAGTACTTC. The chain carries TRBV6-2 or TRBV6-3 and TRBJ2-7, with a weak D call TRBD2 (5 bases). CDR3 length: 15 residues. V lost 4 bases and J lost 2, with 15 bases in between. CDR1 and CDR2 (germline): MNHEY, SVGEGT.

The V gene is TRBV5-1, the J gene TRBJ2-7, with D possibly being TRBD2 (5 bases). Germline V gives CDR1 SGHRS, CDR2 YFSETQ. CDR3 length equals 14 residues. V lost 3 bases to trimming and J lost 2 bases, with 12 bases between them. The CDR3 loop reads CASSWTGRAYEQYF. The DNA for the CDR3 is TGCGCCAGCAGCTGGACTGGACGGGCCTACGAGCAGTACTTC.

This clonotype has only a few counts. J is TRBJ2-7 and V is TRBV7-9, with a possible D match to TRBD1 (6 bases). The germline gives CDR1 SEHNR, CDR2 FQNEAQ (reference sequence). The CDR3 loop spans 14 amino acids. V lost 1 base, J lost 5 bases, and 12 bases lay in between. CDR3 nucleotides: TGTGCCAGCAGCTTAGGGGGCAGGGGCCACGAGCAGTACTTC. It is translated as CASSLGGRGHEQYF.

The chain combines TRBV19 with TRBJ2-1, with D tentatively TRBD1 (6 bases). V dropped 3 bases and J dropped 6 bases, with 15 bases sitting between them. CDR3 length equals 15 residues. CDR1 and CDR2 from the germline V gene are LNHDA and SQIVND (reference sequence). The CDR3 spells CASSMRQGISNEQFF. In nucleotides, the CDR3 is TGTGCCAGTAGTATGCGCCAGGGGATCTCCAATGAGCAGTTCTTC. Full variable domain (remainder filled in from reference TRBV19 and TRBJ2-1): DGGITQSPKYLFRKEGQNVTLSCEQNLNHDAMYWYRQDPGQGLRLIYYSQIVNDFQKGDIAEGYSVSREKKESFPLTVTSAQKNPTAFYLCASSMRQGISNEQFFGPGTRLTVL.

This clonotype occurred a few times. V is TRBV4-1 and J is TRBJ1-4; D not resolved. Between the trimmed V and J ends, which lost 6 bases and 5 bases, there was a span of 7 bases. The germline V gene encodes CDR1 MGHRA and CDR2 YSYEKL. CDR3 length: 12 residues. CDR3 amino acids: CASRVGNEKLFF. The CDR3 DNA reads TGCGCCAGCAGGGTGGGGAATGAAAAACTGTTTTTT.

The chain recombines TRBV6-5 with TRBJ1-2; D possibly corresponds to TRBD1 (5 bases). Germline CDR1 is MNHEY and CDR2 is SVGAGI. CDR3 size: 13 residues. The V end lost 6 bases, the J end lost 4 bases, and 12 bases lay between the germline ends. CDR3 bases: TGTGCCAGCAGAAACCCCACAGGCTATGGCTACACCTTC. Protein sequence: CASRNPTGYGYTF.